This TCR beta chain emerged from a study of CXCR3-negative and CXCR3-positive naive CD8 T cells. To note about this clonotype: Its antigen remains unknown.

Study-level points and caveats: Because surface CD5 did not distinguish the naive subsets, TCR strength was inferred from TRB CDR3 properties. Relative to memory CD8+ cells, whose diversity was much lower, both naive subsets had comparably high diversity. TRB CDR3s were more hydrophobic in CXCR3-positive than in CXCR3-negative naive cells.

UMI-labeled 5' RACE TRB cDNA libraries were prepared from the cells. TCRdb reworked the 5' RACE reads into one entry per CDR3 protein, no DNA. The sample holds fewer than 140,000 distinct CDR3 sequences. The authors gated naive CD8+ T cells as CD45RO-CCR7+CD27+CD95-. Sequencing was done on a sample of naive CXCR3+ CD8+ T cells from blood. The subset: CD45RO-CCR7+CD27+CD95- naive CD8+ T cells expressing CXCR3 (TNR3+). This sequence originates from a human donor in good health. Some clones in this sample may be carry-over from other donors' samples.

CDR3 sequence: CASSLHRGGLGPQHF. The rearrangement joins TRBV12-3 or TRBV12-4 to TRBJ1-5; TCRdb picks TRBD1, but there is no DNA to check that call. The CDR3 contains 15 residues.